One and the same sample provided the 18 T cell receptor beta chains below, sequenced in a study of blood T cell repertoires in COVID-19. Here immunoSEQ multiplex PCR was the method, and the copy in TCRdb shows in-frame clones only, minus some. The sample shows 310,000 or so clones, around 91% of them seen only once. The specimen was PBMCs or T cells enriched from blood (not recorded which). The receptors stem from a woman aged 18-29 years with acute COVID-19.

V and J are TRBV15 and TRBJ2-1; weak D call: TRBD1 (6 bases). Germline V gene sequence: CDR1 LNHNV, CDR2 YYDKDF (reference sequence). V lost 6 bases, J lost 0 bases, and 15 bases lay in between. The length of the CDR3 is 16 residues. CDR3 loop: CATRPGGQSSYNEQFF. The CDR3 DNA follows: TGTGCCACCAGGCCCGGAGGACAGTCCTCCTACAATGAGCAGTTCTTC.

This rearrangement joins TRBV5-1 to TRBJ1-4; D not resolved. This CDR3 is built from 15 residues. Trimming removed 0 bases from V and 4 bases from J, with 10 bases in between. The germline V gene has CDR1 SGHRS and CDR2 YFSETQ. The CDR3 nucleotides read TGCGCCAGCAGCTTGGGGTGGGCAGATAATGAAAAACTGTTTTTT. Translating gives CASSLGWADNEKLFF. Together with reference TRBV5-1 and TRBJ1-4, the CDR3 gives the full variable domain: KAGVTQTPRYLIKTRGQQVTLSCSPISGHRSVSWYQQTPGQGLQFLFEYFSETQRNKGNFPGRFSGRQFSNSRSEMNVSTLELGDSALYLCASSLGWADNEKLFFGSGTQLSVL.

The CDR3 is CASSQGGLADYEQYF. The CDR3 DNA reads as TGTGCCAGCAGCCAAGGAGGACTAGCGGACTACGAGCAGTACTTC. The chain joins TRBV14 to TRBJ2-7; 10 bases map to TRBD2. Germline CDR1 is SGHDN and CDR2 is FVKESK. There are 15 residues in the CDR3. Trimming cost V 1 base and J 3 bases; bases outside gene matches: 3. Based on the CDR3 plus reference TRBV14 and TRBJ2-7, the full variable domain is EAGVTQFPSHSVIEKGQTVTLRCDPISGHDNLYWYRRVMGKEIKFLLHFVKESKQDESGMPNNRFLAERTGGTYSTLKVQPAELEDSGVYFCASSQGGLADYEQYFGPGTRLTVT.

This rearrangement joins TRBV28 to TRBJ2-6; D gene ambiguous. V was cut by 5 bases and J by 2 bases, with 7 bases left in between. Germline V CDR1 and CDR2: MDHEN, SYDVKM. The CDR3 is 14 amino acids. The CDR3: CASSRQTGANVLTF. The CDR3 bases are TGTGCCAGCAGTCGACAAACTGGGGCCAACGTCCTGACTTTC.

The chain combines TRBV14 with TRBJ2-1; tentative D call: TRBD2 (6 bases). The CDR3 spans 15 residues. V was pared by 3 bases and J by 7 bases, with 16 bases between. CDR1 SGHDN and CDR2 FVKESK come from the germline V gene. Here the CDR3 reads CASSHHAGIRNEQFF. The DNA of the CDR3 is TGTGCCAGCAGCCATCATGCGGGAATTAGAAATGAGCAGTTCTTC.

The chain combines TRBV5-1 with TRBJ2-1, with TRBD2 identical over 10 bases. The CDR3 is 14 residues long. Germline V lookup: CDR1 SGHRS, CDR2 YFSETQ. V lost 4 bases and J lost 8; bases outside the gene matches: 6. The CDR3 region has the DNA TGCGCCAGCAGCGGGACTAGCGTTTTCGATGAGCAGTTCTTC. The encoded protein is CASSGTSVFDEQFF. Full variable domain (remainder filled in from reference TRBV5-1 and TRBJ2-1): KAGVTQTPRYLIKTRGQQVTLSCSPISGHRSVSWYQQTPGQGLQFLFEYFSETQRNKGNFPGRFSGRQFSNSRSEMNVSTLELGDSALYLCASSGTSVFDEQFFGPGTRLTVL.

CDR3 in amino acids: CASSQGFKVRDRGHEQYF. In DNA form, the CDR3 reads TGTGCCAGCAGCCAAGGCTTCAAAGTCCGGGACAGGGGACACGAGCAGTACTTC. The chain carries TRBV3-1 (or the pseudogene TRBV3-2) and TRBJ2-7, with 10 nucleotides matching TRBD1. V gave up 1 base and J gave up 5 bases; unmatched junction bases: 14. CDR1 and CDR2 (germline): LGHDT, YNNKEL (reference sequence). This CDR3 has 18 residues.

Note on this clone: Germline and junction disagree at one end, which may indicate a read error. The chain carries TRBV7-9 and TRBJ2-1; the match to TRBD2 covers 9 bases. This CDR3 contains 15 residues. The germline V gene has CDR1 SEHNR and CDR2 FQNEAQ (reference sequence). CDR3 protein: CASSLDGLAPLRLVF. CDR3 nucleotide sequence: TGTGCCAGCAGCTTAGACGGACTAGCGCCCCTAAGGTTGGTCTTC. Using reference TRBV7-9 and TRBJ2-1 for the parts outside the CDR3, the full variable domain is DTGVSQNPRHKITKRGQNVTFRCDPISEHNRLYWYRQTLGQGPEFLTYFQNEAQLEKSRLLSDRFSAERPKGSFSTLEIQRTEQGDSAMYLCASSLDGLAPLRLVFGPGTRLTVL.

This sequence joins TRBV6-5 and TRBJ2-5; TRBD1 might be the D (6 bases). CDR3 size: 15 residues. V was cut by 0 bases and J by 1 base, with 9 bases left in between. The germline V gene has CDR1 MNHEY and CDR2 SVGAGI. CDR3 coding DNA: TGTGCCAGCAGTTACTCCGGACAGATCCAAGAGACCCAGTACTTC. Protein: CASSYSGQIQETQYF.

The chain employs TRBV6-5 and TRBJ2-3; possible D gene TRBD1, 5 bases. The CDR3 contains 12 residues. Looked up from germline, CDR1 is MNHEY and CDR2 is SVGAGI. V lost 4 bases and J 5 bases, leaving 7 bases between the germline ends. The DNA for the CDR3 is TGTGCCAGCAGTTTTCAGGGAGATACGCAGTATTTT. Its translation is CASSFQGDTQYF.

The chain joins TRBV24-1 to TRBJ1-5; D ambiguous. Germline V gene sequence: CDR1 KGHDR, CDR2 SFDVKD. V lost 1 base, J lost 4 bases, and 7 bases lay in between. CDR3 length: 14 residues. The CDR3 DNA reads as TGTGCCACCAGTGATTTTTCCGAGAATCAGCCCCAGCATTTT. Protein sequence: CATSDFSENQPQHF.

The J gene is TRBJ2-7, the V gene TRBV10-2; a weak D match, TRBD1 (6 bases). Germline CDR1 and CDR2: WSHSY and SAAADI. Trimming removed 2 bases from V and 2 bases from J, with 7 bases in between. This CDR3 spans 13 amino acids. CDR3 amino acids: CASSENRAYEQYF. DNA of the CDR3: TGCGCCAGCAGTGAGAACAGGGCCTACGAGCAGTACTTC.

V and J are TRBV5-4 and TRBJ2-1, with 8 bases lining up with TRBD2. Germline CDR1 reads SGHNT; CDR2 reads YYREEE (reference sequence). This CDR3 is built from 14 residues. Trimming cost V 4 bases and J 6 bases; bases outside gene matches: 6. The CDR3 here is CASSPGLGGNEQFF. CDR3 in DNA: TGTGCCAGCAGCCCGGGACTAGGGGGCAATGAGCAGTTCTTC. Supplemented by reference TRBV5-4 and TRBJ2-1, the full variable domain reads ETGVTQSPTHLIKTRGQQVTLRCSSQSGHNTVSWYQQALGQGPQFIFQYYREEENGRGNFPPRFSGLQFPNYSSELNVNALELDDSALYLCASSPGLGGNEQFFGPGTRLTVL.

The chain has TRBV4-3 and TRBJ1-4, with D hard to call. Germline values: CDR1 LGHNA, CDR2 YSLEER. Trimming took off 4 bases at V and 0 bases at J, with 9 bases between the two ends. The CDR3 covers 15 residues. This chain's CDR3 is CASSPGAATNEKLFF. CDR3 bases: TGCGCCAGCAGCCCGGGAGCAGCAACTAATGAAAAACTGTTTTTT.

The rearrangement links TRBV6-2 or TRBV6-3 to TRBJ2-1, with D perhaps matching TRBD2 (5 bases). Deletions cut 1 base from V and 7 bases from J, with 5 bases between. The CDR3 contains 12 residues. Germline loops: CDR1 MNHEY, CDR2 SVGEGT. CDR3: CASSYLANEQFF. DNA for the CDR3: TGTGCCAGCAGTTACTTAGCGAATGAGCAGTTCTTC.

In the case of this clone: At one boundary the junction diverges from the germline segment, which might be a read error. The chain joins TRBV5-8 to TRBJ1-4; 12 nucleotides agree with TRBD1. Germline V CDR1 and CDR2: SGHTS, YDEGEE. The CDR3 consists of 17 residues. The CDR3 spells CASNLVGTGGFGEKLFF. CDR3 DNA sequence: TGTGCCAGCAACTTGGTTGGGACAGGGGGCTTCGGTGAAAAACTGTTTTTT. Combining the CDR3 with reference TRBV5-8 and TRBJ1-4 gives the whole variable domain EAGVTQSPTHLIKTRGQQATLRCSPISGHTSVYWYQQALGLGLQFLLWYDEGEERNRGNFPPRFSGRQFPNYSSELNVNALELEDSALYLCASNLVGTGGFGEKLFFGSGTQLSVL.

The chain carries TRBV7-9 and TRBJ2-3; D unclear. The CDR3 extends over 15 amino acids. V was cut by 6 bases and J by 2 bases, with 15 bases left in between. Germline CDR1 and CDR2: SEHNR and FQNEAQ (reference sequence). CDR3 sequence: CASRSRQRLTDTQYF. The CDR3, as DNA: TGTGCCAGCAGGTCGCGGCAAAGGCTCACAGATACGCAGTATTTT.

This chain uses TRBV12-5 with TRBJ1-3, with D unresolved. Germline CDR1 and CDR2: LGHNT and FRNRAP. The ends were cut back, 4 bases at V and 1 base at J, with 20 bases in the middle. The CDR3 runs to 18 residues. Here the CDR3 reads CASGSIMERSHSGNTIYF. The CDR3 DNA follows: TGTGCTAGTGGTTCAATTATGGAGCGTTCCCATTCTGGAAACACCATATATTTT.